The clone carrying this T cell receptor beta chain has more than one count but fewer than ten. Its antigen is still unknown. The CDR3 length is 14 residues. With 3 bases clipped from V and 5 bases from J, the junction kept 6 bases outside the gene matches. CDR1 and CDR2 (germline): LGHNA, YNFKEQ. The data belong to a study of cytotoxic CD8 clonotypes in ibrutinib-treated CLL. For the study at large: Partial responses numbered approximately 24 and complete responses 2; after a median around 63 months, roughly 14 stayed remitted and about 12 progressed. Notes on the study in general: Baseline clonality exceeded age-matched healthy donors and tracked circulating CD8+ T-cell counts.

Generated by immunoSEQ multiplex PCR, the TCRdb table keeps only in-frame clones and is missing some. The sample carries about 140,000 clones, roughly 76% recorded once. The source is a human donor with chronic lymphocytic leukemia. The rearrangement links TRBV4-2 to TRBJ2-5; TRBD2 agrees at 7 bases. Source: PBMCs, taken after 24 months of ibrutinib treatment. CDR3 bases: TGTGCCAGCAGCCATGGGGGGGTCCGGGAGACCCAGTACTTC. Translated: CASSHGGVRETQYF.